Following are 28 T cell receptor beta chains from one sample sequenced in a study of cytomegalovirus exposure and HLA in healthy donors. The PCR contained 60 Vbeta and 13 Jbeta primers. Assay used: immunoSEQ multiplex PCR; TCRdb lists only in-frame clones, some missing. The sample shows tens of thousands of clones, roughly two thirds of them seen only once. The sequencing sample was made of PBMCs. All receptors come from a woman between 50 and 59 years old in good health and CMV-seropositive.

The V and J genes are TRBV4-1 and TRBJ2-3; D possibly corresponds to TRBD2 (6 bases). Trimming removed 0 bases at V and 2 bases at J, with 18 bases between. This CDR3 is built from 18 residues. Germline V gene sequence: CDR1 MGHRA, CDR2 YSYEKL. The CDR3 nucleotides are TGCGCCAGCAGCCAAGATCCTTCCCGGGACTCCCTCACAGATACGCAGTATTTT. Translation: CASSQDPSRDSLTDTQYF.

The chain links TRBV7-9 to TRBJ1-1; D is ambiguous. V was clipped by 1 base and J by 1 base, with 7 bases between them. Per the germline V gene, CDR1 is SEHNR and CDR2 is FQNEAQ (reference sequence). CDR3 length equals 14 residues. CDR3 DNA sequence: TGTGCCAGCAGCTTAGTTGGGCAGAACACTGAAGCTTTCTTT. It is translated as CASSLVGQNTEAFF.

This rearrangement joins TRBV18 to TRBJ2-3, with 7 bases aligning to TRBD1. CDR3 length equals 15 residues. The J segment lost 0 bases and the V segment lost 6 bases, leaving 6 bases of the junction unmatched. Germline CDR1 KGHSH, CDR2 LQKENI. CDR3 in amino acids: CASSPDRASTDTQYF. The CDR3 nucleotides are TGTGCCAGCTCCCCAGACAGGGCTAGCACAGATACGCAGTATTTT.

V and J are TRBV11-2 and TRBJ2-1; 8 bases are a match to TRBD1. CDR1 SGHAT and CDR2 FQNNGV come from the germline V gene. V trimming: 4 bases; J trimming: 8 bases; junction bases outside the gene matches: 10. This CDR3 has 15 residues. DNA for the CDR3: TGTGCCAGCAGCTCCTGGACAGGGACCAAGGATGAGCAGTTCTTC. Residues: CASSSWTGTKDEQFF.

The chain uses TRBV15 and TRBJ1-4; tentatively, D is TRBD1 (6 bases). Trimming cost V 5 bases and J 3 bases, with 16 bases left between them. The germline V gene encodes CDR1 LNHNV and CDR2 YYDKDF (reference sequence). CDR3 length: 16 residues. CDR3 in amino acids: CATSPVRGAANEKLFF. The CDR3 DNA sequence: TGTGCCACCAGCCCCGTTCGGGGGGCGGCTAATGAAAAACTGTTTTTT.

V gene TRBV19 combines with J gene TRBJ1-2; 8 bases agree with TRBD1. Trimming cost V 3 bases and J 7 bases; bases outside gene matches: 10. Germline assignment: CDR1 LNHDA and CDR2 SQIVND (reference sequence). CDR3 length: 15 residues. The CDR3 reads CASSIPNRGDSGYTF. The CDR3 DNA is TGTGCCAGTAGTATTCCCAACAGGGGGGATAGTGGCTACACCTTC.

The V and J genes are TRBV7-2 and TRBJ1-3, with 8 bases matching TRBD1. Germline-derived CDR1 and CDR2 are SGHTA and FQGNSA. V was pared by 5 bases and J by 9 bases, with 6 bases of the junction left unmatched. The CDR3 has 13 amino acids. CDR3 amino acids: CASSPGQGGTIYF. As DNA, the CDR3 is TGTGCCAGCAGCCCAGGACAGGGTGGCACCATATATTTT.

This clone has just a few counts. The chain has TRBV11-2 and TRBJ2-1; TRBD2 aligns across 11 bases. The CDR3 has 17 amino acids. Germline V CDR1 and CDR2: SGHAT, FQNNGV. Trimming cost V 4 bases and J 0 bases; bases outside gene matches: 5. The CDR3 protein is CASSSGTSGLSYNEQFF. The CDR3 DNA follows: TGTGCCAGCAGCTCGGGGACTAGCGGTCTCTCCTACAATGAGCAGTTCTTC.

CDR3 residues: CASSLGLGQSTDTQYF. DNA for the CDR3: TGTGCCAGCAGCTTAGGACTAGGCCAAAGCACAGATACGCAGTATTTT. The rearrangement joins TRBV7-9 to TRBJ2-3; TRBD2 might be the D (6 bases). This CDR3 has 16 residues. V shed 1 base and J shed 0 bases, with 11 bases lying between them. Germline CDR1 SEHNR, CDR2 FQNEAQ (reference sequence).

V is TRBV6-5 and J is TRBJ2-7; 8 nucleotides line up with TRBD2. V was pared by 11 bases and J by 4 bases, with 10 bases of the junction left unmatched. Per the germline V gene, CDR1 is MNHEY and CDR2 is SVGAGI. The CDR3 is 13 residues long. The CDR3 region has the DNA TGTGCCTCGGGGGGGATGTCAGGTTACGAGCAGTACTTC. It is translated as CASGGMSGYEQYF.

This chain joins TRBV5-4 and TRBJ1-1; D unresolved. Deletions cut 10 bases from V and 5 bases from J, with 21 bases between. CDR1 is SGHNT, CDR2 YYREEE, per germline (reference sequence). The CDR3 contains 14 residues. The CDR3 loop reads CASPKIREGTEAFF. The CDR3 region has the DNA TGTGCCTCGCCAAAGATTCGAGAGGGTACTGAAGCTTTCTTT.

This clone was seen only once. This chain connects TRBV18 to TRBJ2-5; TRBD1 is a possible D gene (6 bases). V dropped 6 bases and J dropped 1 base, with 12 bases sitting between them. Germline loops: CDR1 KGHSH, CDR2 LQKENI. This CDR3 contains 14 residues. In DNA form, the CDR3 reads TGTGCCAGCTCCCCGGTGGACAGCCAAGAGACCCAGTACTTC. Translated, it gives CASSPVDSQETQYF.

This clone was observed a single time. The chain joins TRBV2 to TRBJ2-3; tentatively, D is TRBD2 (6 bases). Trimming cost V 8 bases and J 2 bases, with 11 bases left between them. The CDR3 length is 13 residues. Germline values: CDR1 SNHLY, CDR2 FYNNEI. CDR3 coding DNA: TGTGCCAGCTCCCGGGAGACCACAGATACGCAGTATTTT. Translated: CASSRETTDTQYF.

This chain links TRBV4-1 with TRBJ1-5, with D tentatively TRBD1 (5 bases). The ends were cut back, 1 base at V and 5 bases at J, with 21 bases in the middle. The CDR3 totals 18 residues. Germline V CDR1 and CDR2: MGHRA, YSYEKL. The CDR3: CASSQGPLGRRGDQPQHF. The CDR3 DNA sequence: TGCGCCAGCAGCCAAGGACCCCTCGGTCGCCGGGGGGATCAGCCCCAGCATTTT.

In its sample, this clone was seen a few times. The gene calls are TRBV5-1 and TRBJ1-2; TRBD1 matches 7 bases. The CDR3 loop spans 18 amino acids. Germline V gives CDR1 SGHRS, CDR2 YFSETQ. V was clipped by 2 bases and J by 0 bases; unmatched bases: 13. Here the CDR3 reads CASSFGQAALRANYGYTF. The CDR3 DNA sequence: TGCGCCAGCAGCTTCGGACAGGCGGCACTACGAGCTAACTATGGCTACACCTTC.

The chain recombines TRBV4-2 with TRBJ2-5; 7 bases map to TRBD2. CDR1 and CDR2 (germline): LGHNA, YNFKEQ. There are 15 residues in the CDR3. V trimming: 0 bases; J trimming: 4 bases; junction bases outside the gene matches: 5. The CDR3 region has the DNA TGTGCCAGCAGCCAAGATCAAGGGGAGGGAGAGACCCAGTACTTC. It translates to CASSQDQGEGETQYF.

The V and J genes are TRBV12-2 and TRBJ2-1; whether TRBD2, the table's D call, matches the DNA was not checked. TRBV12-2 is shown as a pseudogene. This CDR3 is built from 16 residues. CDR3 DNA sequence: TGTGCAAGTCGCCTTGGACTAGCGGGGGTAATCAATGAGCAGTTCTTC. Its translation is CASRLGLAGVINEQFF.

In its sample, this clone was seen once. One end of the junction does not line up with germline, which may come from a read error. At the DNA level, this CDR3 is encoded by other sequences in the same sample as well. This chain uses TRBV2 with TRBJ1-1; 8 positions match TRBD1. The CDR3 is 15 residues long. Germline assignment: CDR1 SNHLY and CDR2 FYNNEI. For the CDR3, the DNA is TGTGCCAGCAGTCGTAGGACAGGGTTTAACACCGAAGCTTTCTTT. This sequence encodes CASSRRTGFNTEAFF.

The J gene is TRBJ2-1, the V gene TRBV27; 10 nucleotides line up with TRBD2. This CDR3 comprises 15 residues. Per the germline V gene, CDR1 is MNHEY and CDR2 is SMNVEV (reference sequence). J lost 6 bases, V lost 2 bases, and 4 bases had no gene match. The CDR3 nucleotides read TGTGCCAGCAGTTTACTAGCGGGGGCTCTCAATGAGCAGTTCTTC. It translates to CASSLLAGALNEQFF.

The V and J genes are TRBV9 and TRBJ1-6; D call uncertain. Germline loops: CDR1 SGDLS, CDR2 YYNGEE. V was pared by 3 bases and J by 7 bases, with 8 bases between. This CDR3 has 13 amino acids. The CDR3 reads CASSGGINSPLHF. The CDR3 coding sequence is TGTGCCAGCAGCGGCGGGATCAATTCACCCCTCCACTTT.

CDR3 bases: TGTGCCAGCACCCCCGGGGGGACAGAGCAGTTCTTC. Translation gives CASTPGGTEQFF. J is TRBJ2-1 and V is TRBV6-6; possible D gene TRBD2, 7 bases. Trimming took off 7 bases at V and 10 bases at J, with 14 bases between the two ends. Germline V lookup: CDR1 MNHNY, CDR2 SVGAGI (reference sequence). The CDR3 covers 12 residues.

The V gene is TRBV5-1, the J gene TRBJ2-5; D is perhaps TRBD2 (6 bases). With 1 base removed from V and 5 bases from J, the gap between germline ends came to 9 bases. Germline V gives CDR1 SGHRS, CDR2 YFSETQ. This CDR3 has 13 residues. DNA of the CDR3: TGCGCCAGCAGCTTGAGACTAGAGGAGACCCAGTACTTC. Its translation: CASSLRLEETQYF. Looking up the rest from reference TRBV5-1 and TRBJ2-5 gives the full variable domain: KAGVTQTPRYLIKTRGQQVTLSCSPISGHRSVSWYQQTPGQGLQFLFEYFSETQRNKGNFPGRFSGRQFSNSRSEMNVSTLELGDSALYLCASSLRLEETQYFGPGTRLLVL.

This clone has only a few counts. This chain connects TRBV27 to TRBJ2-2; D is uncertain. The V gene's germline CDR1 is MNHEY and CDR2 SMNVEV (reference sequence). Trimming removed 0 bases from V and 7 bases from J, with 12 bases in between. The CDR3 extends over 15 amino acids. CDR3 sequence (DNA): TGTGCCAGCAGTTTATCATGGTTGAGAGGCGGGGAGCTGTTTTTT. Protein: CASSLSWLRGGELFF.

This clone was recorded a few times. The J gene is TRBJ1-1, the V gene TRBV9, with no clear D. Trimming stripped 0 bases from V and 6 bases from J, with 12 bases between. CDR1 is SGDLS, CDR2 YYNGEE, per germline. This CDR3 contains 14 residues. CDR3 DNA sequence: TGTGCCAGCAGCGTAGCTACATTGGGCGCTGAAGCTTTCTTT. Amino acids: CASSVATLGAEAFF.

The rearrangement links TRBV2 to TRBJ2-3, with 11 bases fitting TRBD2. CDR3 size: 15 residues. Germline V gene data show CDR1 as SNHLY and CDR2 as FYNNEI. V trimming: 3 bases; J trimming: 1 base; junction bases outside the gene matches: 0. This CDR3 reads CASSEGLAGTDTQYF. The CDR3 nucleotides read TGTGCCAGCAGTGAGGGACTAGCGGGCACAGATACGCAGTATTTT.

This chain connects TRBV11-2 to TRBJ2-2, with 10 bases aligning to TRBD2. CDR1 is SGHAT, CDR2 FQNNGV, per germline. The CDR3 has 16 residues. The trim removed 6 bases at V and 1 base at J, leaving 5 bases unmatched. CDR3 sequence reads: CASRELAGRNTGELFF. The CDR3 nucleotides read TGTGCCAGCAGGGAACTAGCGGGGAGGAACACCGGGGAGCTGTTTTTT.

The chain is built from TRBV5-1 and TRBJ1-6; 9 bases align to TRBD1. Germline CDR1 reads SGHRS; CDR2 reads YFSETQ. Trimming at V came to 4 bases and at J to 8 bases, leaving 7 bases not matched to a gene. The CDR3 is 15 amino acids. CDR3 sequence: CASSPDRGSYSPLHF. DNA for the CDR3: TGCGCCAGCAGCCCGGACAGGGGATCATATTCACCCCTCCACTTT.

This chain joins TRBV10-3 and TRBJ2-1, with 12 bases aligning to TRBD2. The J segment lost 15 bases and the V segment lost 0 bases, leaving 6 bases of the junction unmatched. This CDR3 is 14 amino acids long. Germline V lookup: CDR1 ENHRY, CDR2 SYGVKD. The DNA for the CDR3 is TGTGCCATCAGTGAGTCCCGGACTAGCGGGGATCGGTTCTTC. Its translation is CAISESRTSGDRFF.